This note documents a single T cell receptor beta chain sequence. Its antigen is not yet known. There are no base qualities to consult, and no much larger clone falls within one base. Libraries were built with RACE. Sequencing relied on a NextSeq 500. During library preparation, unique molecular identifiers were attached to individual cDNA molecules so that TCRs could be counted in a quantitative, reproducible way. From each blood RNA sample, both TCR alpha and TCR beta chains were sequenced. The paper's data handling went like this. Samples had a median of roughly 99,000 TCRs, with a range from about 20,000 to 690,600. V, J and CDR3 annotation of the TCR reads was performed with the Decombinator software suite. To make PS versus PT1 abundance plots, every sample was subsampled to the same number of TCRs (28,000). Expanded TCRs were defined as absent before sensitization and observed at least eight times at the 2-week time point. The public reads were run again by TCRdb, first through fastp at Q25 and then through MiXCR, and only productive beta chains were kept. For every CDR3 protein sequence, its rows merge into one entry that carries the most common genes and DNA. TCRdb, not the original authors, processed these V and J calls. Present in this sample are approximately 100,000 distinct CDR3 sequences, 10% to 15% of which were seen just once. Together, the top ten hold 1.6% of the sample.

The entry originates in a study of human T cells and chemical hapten exposure listed by TCRdb under 2021. About the full investigation: For sensitization, 2% DPC in acetone was applied to a 2 cm by 2 cm area of upper inner arm skin. Patch testing was done on the upper back using Finn chambers containing 0.01% DPC, and results were scored after 6 days according to International Contact Dermatitis Research Group standards. Throughout the study period of roughly 24 weeks, patients also received therapeutic DPC doses to the scalp every week. Libraries were pooled for sequencing, and variation in per-sample TCR yields was attributed mainly to small differences in library volumes within the pool. Blood was sampled from patients pre-sensitization (week 0) and at 2, 6 and about 24 weeks after DPC sensitization. Most of the patients in the cohort were female, and the cohort covered alopecia areata with under or over 50% scalp involvement, alopecia totalis and alopecia universalis. This study followed changes in the peripheral blood TCR repertoire in vivo during primary and secondary sensitization of alopecia patients to the hapten diphenylcyclopropenone (DPC). About 30 alopecia patients provided blood for TCR sequencing at one to four time points (pre-sensitization, 2, 6 and 24 weeks). Results and caveats for the whole study, not just this receptor: All patients had alopecia, a presumed autoimmune disease, so their immune response might differ from that of healthy individuals. After repeated subsampling, changes were observed in the strength of the expansion versus patch-test correlation and in the threshold at which the correlation became significant. A positive correlation was found between the number of PT1 expanded TCRs and patch test score, with significance reached at thresholds 8, 16 and 32 but not 4. Compared with pre-sensitization or healthy control sets, expanded TCRs formed significantly more large CDR3 similarity clusters, which is consistent with antigen-driven responses. The number of TCRs above 1 in 1000 frequency did not change with DPC sensitization; there was no evidence of global repertoire structure alterations.

The CDR3 covers 11 residues, taking in both the cysteine and the phenylalanine. Of the read, only the CDR3 DNA is kept; its 33 bases are in frame from base 1. V lost 6 bases and J lost 13 bases; the stretch between them is 13 bases long. From the germline V gene, CDR1 is SGHAT and CDR2 is FQNNGV. Interpreted using the paper, the time point label stands for: pre-sensitization, week 0. Explained via the paper, the treatment or condition label denotes: therapeutic diphenylcyclopropenone sensitization with weekly scalp DPC. At every patch-test visit, the blood draw took place before the patch test was put on. To be eligible, patients had to be aged 18 to 70, diagnosed with alopecia and judged suitable for DPC therapy, while pregnant patients were excluded. Total RNA was extracted from unfractionated whole blood that had been collected in Tempus Blood RNA tubes.

The sample was whole blood, taken in connection with sensitization to the hapten diphenylcyclopropenone (DPC). This TCR was recovered from a woman between 45 and 60 years old with alopecia areata. Some clones in this sample may be carry-over from other donors' samples. The chain uses TRBV11-2 and TRBJ2-1; the D gene is unclear. The CDR3 has the sequence CASSLGGPQFF. The sequenced DNA: TGTGCCAGCAGTCTAGGTGGGCCACAGTTCTTC. Outside the CDR3, residues come from the reference TRBV11-2 and TRBJ2-1 proteins, so the full variable domain is: EAGVAQSPRYKIIEKRQSVAFWCNPISGHATLYWYQQILGQGPKLLIQFQNNGVVDDSQLPKDRFSAERLKGVDSTLKIQPAKLEDSAVYLCASSLGGPQFFGPGTRLTVL.